This record covers a single TCR beta chain. As yet, its antigen is unknown. Germline CDR1 and CDR2: SEHNR and FQNEAQ (reference sequence). The CDR3 loop spans 16 amino acids. Trimming removed 4 bases from V and 1 base from J, with 14 bases in between. The source of the sample is a study of T cell responses to AZD1222 COVID-19 vaccine. Study-wide results and limits: With dominance at 160-218 and 743-854, vaccine-associated CD4 TCRs spanned spike.

Data came from immunoSEQ multiplex PCR; TCRdb stores just in-frame clones and leaves some out. The table has about 59,000 clones, 84% seen once; the top ten hold about 7%. This chain uses TRBV7-9 with TRBJ2-4; D tentatively fits TRBD1 or TRBD2 (5 bases each). The TCR originated in an adult in good health. The material sequenced was peripheral blood, taken on day 0 of AZD1222 vaccination. CDR3 in amino acids: CASSSPGATAKNIQYF. DNA of the CDR3: TGTGCCAGCAGCTCCCCCGGGGCGACGGCCAAAAACATTCAGTACTTC.